This T cell receptor (beta chain) was recorded in a study of early T cells in non-severe SARS-CoV-2 infection. This clonotype was seen many times. One entry per CDR3 protein results from TCRdb running MiXCR on the 5' RACE reads. The sample includes 25,000 to 30,000 distinct CDR3 sequences, 5% to 6.5% of them seen just once. In germline, CDR1 is MDHEN, CDR2 SYDVKM. Trimming took off 6 bases at V and 7 bases at J, with 15 bases between the two ends. This CDR3 has 13 residues. The clonotype comes from an adult who was a healthcare worker with PCR-confirmed SARS-CoV-2 infection or an uninfected control (not recorded which). This sample comprised whole blood, obtained at baseline. V and J are TRBV28 and TRBJ1-2; D may be TRBD1 (5 bases). CDR3 residues: CASSRPGKGGYTF. CDR3 nucleotide sequence: TGTGCCAGCAGCCGCCCAGGGAAGGGTGGCTACACCTTC.